Listed below are T cell receptor beta chains from one sample, sequenced in a study of T cell repertoires in cytomegalovirus infection. Their specific antigens are unknown. In TCRdb, the reads were re-called with MiXCR into one record per CDR3 protein. Here the sample spans 60,000 to 75,000 distinct CDR3 sequences, approximately 22% being singletons. Sequencing was carried out using PBMCs, sequenced either directly or after in vitro stimulation (not recorded which). These TCRs come from a human donor in good health (CMV status not recorded). Some clones in this sample may be carry-over from other donors' samples. The CDR3 runs from the conserved cysteine through the conserved F or W.

v_call: TRBV12-3/TRBV12-4; j_call: TRBJ1-1; cdr3_aa: CASSLAWGTEAFF
v_call: TRBV20-1; j_call: TRBJ2-5; cdr3_aa: CSAPQIPVQGFLETQYF
v_call: TRBV7-6; j_call: TRBJ2-1; cdr3_aa: CASSLGDSLGNEQFF
v_call: TRBV7-2; j_call: TRBJ2-7; cdr3_aa: CASSLRYAGPPYF
v_call: TRBV12-3/TRBV12-4; j_call: TRBJ2-5; cdr3_aa: CASSFYSGGRETQYF
v_call: TRBV11-2; j_call: TRBJ1-5; cdr3_aa: CASSLEGQGYQPQHF
v_call: TRBV7-2; j_call: TRBJ1-3; cdr3_aa: CASSLGRGIASGNTIYF
v_call: TRBV6-2/TRBV6-3; j_call: TRBJ2-1; cdr3_aa: CDSSYSLALRDEQFF
v_call: TRBV6-5; j_call: TRBJ2-1; cdr3_aa: CASSYTGQGNEQFF
v_call: TRBV7-2; j_call: TRBJ1-2; cdr3_aa: CASSLKAYGYTF
v_call: TRBV7-2; j_call: TRBJ1-1; cdr3_aa: CASSLSVGNTEAFF